Below are 5 T cell receptor beta chains sequenced from a single sample in a study of a mutant IDH1 vaccine in newly diagnosed glioma. Time point: week 47, end of study. In every dose of vaccine, 300 ug of mutant IDH1 20-mer peptide was given alongside topical imiquimod. These receptors' targets are unknown. Generated by immunoSEQ multiplex PCR, the TCRdb table keeps only in-frame clones and is missing some. This sample has about 94,000 clones, with roughly 89% found just once. The source was PBMCs, collected from a glioma patient whose treatment included an IDH1 peptide vaccine. The source is a woman in her fifties or sixties with glioma.

The chain has TRBV5-8 and TRBJ1-5, with a possible D match to TRBD1 (5 bases). V was clipped by 4 bases and J by 7 bases, with 18 bases between them. Germline V CDR1 and CDR2: SGHTS, YDEGEE. This CDR3 has 15 amino acids. CDR3 in amino acids: CASSPRDGLGQPQHF. CDR3 nucleotide sequence: TGTGCCAGCAGCCCTCGGGACGGACTGGGGCAGCCCCAGCATTTT.

The chain employs TRBV6-5 and TRBJ1-4; a possible D gene is TRBD1 (5 bases). The germline V gene has CDR1 MNHEY and CDR2 SVGAGI. The V end was cut by 4 bases, the J end by 7 bases, with 16 bases between. CDR3 length: 15 residues. The CDR3 is CASSSRGAGSEKLFF. DNA for the CDR3: TGTGCCAGCAGTTCCCGAGGGGCGGGTAGTGAAAAACTGTTTTTT.

This clone was counted a few times. The rearrangement joins TRBV30 to TRBJ1-1, with TRBD1 matching 8 bases. The CDR3 consists of 16 residues. The germline V gene has CDR1 GTSNPN and CDR2 SVGIG (reference sequence). After removal of 4 bases from V and 4 bases from J, the junction contained 14 bases not matched to a gene. The CDR3 here is CAWTPSLQGAGTEAFF. The CDR3 DNA reads as TGTGCCTGGACCCCTTCCCTCCAGGGGGCGGGCACTGAAGCTTTCTTT.

J is TRBJ1-1 and V is TRBV27; D possibly corresponds to TRBD1 (6 bases). Between the trimmed V and J ends, which lost 5 bases and 5 bases, there was a span of 15 bases. The CDR3 sequence is 14 residues long. Germline V gene sequence: CDR1 MNHEY, CDR2 SMNVEV (reference sequence). CDR3: CASSLSRGGTEAFF. CDR3 in DNA: TGTGCCAGCAGTCTGTCTAGGGGGGGGACTGAAGCTTTCTTT.

The chain joins TRBV19 to TRBJ2-2; D may match TRBD1 or TRBD2 (5 bases each). V was pared by 6 bases and J by 4 bases, with 12 bases between. Germline CDR1 LNHDA, CDR2 SQIVND (reference sequence). CDR3 length: 14 residues. The CDR3 nucleotides are TGTGCCAGTAGGGGGGATTGGGTCACCGGGGAGCTGTTTTTT. It yields the protein CASRGDWVTGELFF.